This TCR beta chain was observed in a study of post-analysis software for immune sequencing data. Unique molecular identifiers were built into the TCR beta cDNA libraries. MiXCR, run by TCRdb on the PCR reads, gives a single entry per CDR3 protein. The profile shows 700,000 to 800,000 distinct CDR3 sequences, approximately 30% of them singletons. Study outcomes and limitations: When patients were compared with controls, about five TRBV segments were more frequent, TRBV5-6, TRBV5-1 and TRBV20-1 among them. By F measure, strong co-clustering occurred among samples prepared in the same batch.

On this clonotype itself: Antigen specificity is unknown.

This CDR3 comprises 15 residues. Trimming pared 4 bases from V and 2 bases from J, leaving 14 bases between. This receptor was obtained from a girl between 5 and 17 years old with multiple sclerosis. The sequenced sample consisted of blood. The gene calls are TRBV12-3 or TRBV12-4 and TRBJ2-5; D remains unclear. This CDR3 is CASSSPTEGQETQYF. CDR3 coding DNA: TGTGCCAGCAGTTCCCCGACGGAAGGTCAAGAGACCCAGTACTTC.